The 8 T cell receptor beta chains presented below share a single source sample, sequenced in a study of blood T cell repertoires in COVID-19 (dated by TCRdb to about 2020). Library preparation was by the immunoSEQ multiplex PCR assay. As stored in TCRdb, this immuneACCESS dataset retains in-frame rearrangements with V and J assigned. A fraction of the clones does not appear; measured against another copy, unresolved V genes explain less than half of the discrepancy, and the remainder lacks a known reason. This sample has 50,000 to 80,000 clones in its table, and over 65% of those were observed once. Over 12% of the sample is taken by the ten largest. Sequencing was carried out using peripheral blood. The origin of the receptors is a man between 60 and 75 years old with COVID-19, enrolled during active disease.

This chain's CDR3 is CASTRLAGGEQYF. CDR3 DNA: TGTGCCAGCACCCGTTTAGCGGGGGGGGAGCAGTACTTC. The chain links TRBV2 to TRBJ2-7; 11 nucleotides agree with TRBD2. The CDR3 spans 13 residues. Per germline, CDR1 SNHLY and CDR2 FYNNEI. With 7 bases clipped from V and 7 bases from J, the junction kept 6 bases outside the gene matches.

V and J are TRBV19 and TRBJ1-5, with 7 bases matching TRBD1. Germline V gives CDR1 LNHDA, CDR2 SQIVND (reference sequence). Trimming removed 0 bases from V and 0 bases from J; junction bases left unmatched: 8. This CDR3 is built from 18 residues. The CDR3 is CASSIEGDRGHSNQPQHF. CDR3 nucleotide sequence: TGTGCCAGTAGTATAGAAGGGGACAGAGGACATAGCAATCAGCCCCAGCATTTT.

The J gene is TRBJ2-1, the V gene TRBV24-1; 9 bases match TRBD1. Trimming took 4 bases from V and 7 from J; bases not matched to a gene: 7. Germline CDR1 KGHDR, CDR2 SFDVKD. CDR3 length equals 15 residues. DNA of the CDR3: TGTGCCACCAGTGAACCGGGACAGGGTCGTAATGAGCAGTTCTTC. It yields the protein CATSEPGQGRNEQFF.

The rearrangement joins TRBV7-3 to TRBJ2-1; D is ambiguous. Germline loops: CDR1 SGHTA, CDR2 FQGTGA. This CDR3 is built from 13 residues. Trimming stripped 2 bases from V and 3 bases from J, with 5 bases between. This CDR3 reads CASSLGSYNEQFF. CDR3 nucleotides: TGTGCCAGCAGCTTAGGCAGCTACAATGAGCAGTTCTTC.

The genes are TRBV11-3 and TRBJ1-1; D is unresolved. Trimming took 3 bases from V and 4 from J, leaving 6 bases between them. There are 12 residues in the CDR3. CDR1 and CDR2 (germline): SGHNT, YENEEA. The CDR3 region has the DNA TGTGCCAGCAGCTTCGAGATCACTGAAGCTTTCTTT. It yields the protein CASSFEITEAFF.

V and J are TRBV27 and TRBJ2-7; D possibly corresponds to TRBD1 (6 bases). V was shortened by 5 bases and J by 3 bases, with 14 bases between the two germline ends. Germline CDR1 MNHEY, CDR2 SMNVEV (reference sequence). This CDR3 spans 14 amino acids. The CDR3: CASSPSGALYEQYF. The CDR3 nucleotides are TGTGCCAGCAGTCCCTCAGGGGCCCTCTACGAGCAGTACTTC.

The V call is TRBV5-4, the J call TRBJ1-2; tentative D call: TRBD1 (6 bases). Trimming left V 4 bases short and J 0 bases short, with 16 bases between. The CDR3 contains 16 residues. Germline assignment: CDR1 SGHNT and CDR2 YYREEE (reference sequence). The CDR3 spells CASSRTFGGSNYGYTF. Here the CDR3 DNA reads TGTGCCAGCAGCCGGACGTTTGGGGGCTCTAACTATGGCTACACCTTC. Using reference TRBV5-4 and TRBJ1-2 for the parts outside the CDR3, the full variable domain is ETGVTQSPTHLIKTRGQQVTLRCSSQSGHNTVSWYQQALGQGPQFIFQYYREEENGRGNFPPRFSGLQFPNYSSELNVNALELDDSALYLCASSRTFGGSNYGYTFGSGTRLTVV.

The rearrangement uses TRBV9 and TRBJ1-3; 7 bases align to TRBD1. V lost 1 base to trimming and J lost 1 base; unmatched junction nucleotides: 8. The CDR3 has 17 amino acids. Germline-derived CDR1 and CDR2 are SGDLS and YYNGEE. CDR3 DNA: TGTGCCAGCAGCGTAAACCGAGGGGGCGCGTCTGGAAACACCATATATTTT. Residues: CASSVNRGGASGNTIYF.